These 8 T cell receptor beta chains were sequenced from one sample in a study of cytomegalovirus exposure and HLA in healthy donors (dated by TCRdb to 2017 to 2019). Library method: the immunoSEQ multiplex PCR assay. For the multiplex PCR, a mixture combining 60 forward primers for TCR Vbeta segments and 13 reverse primers for TCR Jbeta segments was used. TCRdb limited this immuneACCESS table to in-frame rearrangements with V and J called. A share of clones is missing; checked studies link under half to unresolved V genes, and the rest is unexplained. The sample contains 150,000 to 200,000 clones, roughly 80% of them found a single time. Jointly, the top ten make up 10% to 12% of the sample. Source material: PBMCs. The receptors originated from a man aged 18 to 29 in good health and CMV-seropositive.

The rearrangement joins TRBV29-1 to TRBJ1-1, with 8 bases lining up with TRBD1. This CDR3 comprises 13 residues. Losses at the gene ends were 2 bases for V and 11 bases for J; bases not matched to a gene: 10. From germline, CDR1 is SQVTM and CDR2 ANQGSEA. The DNA of the CDR3 is TGCAGCGTTGAACAGGGGGCTTCACTGGCCGCTTTCTTT. Protein sequence: CSVEQGASLAAFF.

Concerning this clone: A junction end diverges from the germline sequence, so it may reflect a read error. The chain recombines TRBV2 with TRBJ1-2; a weak D match, TRBD1 (6 bases). This CDR3 spans 12 amino acids. CDR1 is SNHLY, CDR2 FYNNEI, per germline. In DNA, the CDR3 is TGTGCCAGTAGGAAACAGGGTCTAGGCTACCCCTTC. Translating it yields CASRKQGLGYPF.

J is TRBJ1-2 and V is TRBV7-9; D uncertain. The CDR3 contains 15 residues. Germline CDR1 reads SEHNR; CDR2 reads FQNEAQ (reference sequence). V gave up 4 bases and J gave up 5 bases, with 17 bases separating them. The CDR3 here is CASSSEARRGYGYTF. CDR3 nucleotide sequence: TGTGCCAGCAGCTCGGAGGCGAGACGGGGTTATGGCTACACCTTC.

V is TRBV27 and J is TRBJ2-5, with D possibly matching TRBD2 (7 bases). The CDR3 is made up of 16 amino acids. The germline V and J ends were trimmed by 5 bases and 3 bases, with 19 bases remaining between them. Germline V gives CDR1 MNHEY, CDR2 SMNVEV (reference sequence). The CDR3 coding sequence is TGTGCCAGCAGTCAGATCCGCCAGGGGAGGGAAGAGACCCAGTACTTC. Protein sequence: CASSQIRQGREETQYF.

This clone is a singleton in its sample. The genes are TRBV28 and TRBJ2-5; D possibly corresponds to TRBD2 (6 bases). V lost 6 bases to trimming and J lost 4 bases, with 12 bases between them. Per germline, CDR1 MDHEN and CDR2 SYDVKM. This CDR3 has 13 residues. The CDR3 loop reads CASSSPGGETQYF. CDR3 nucleotide sequence: TGTGCCAGCAGCTCGCCCGGGGGAGAGACCCAGTACTTC.

The V and J genes are TRBV11-2 and TRBJ2-7; 8 nucleotides align to TRBD1. Trimming cost V 5 bases and J 2 bases; bases outside gene matches: 5. Germline CDR1 and CDR2: SGHAT and FQNNGV. The CDR3 covers 14 residues. The CDR3 loop is CASSRDRFAYEQYF. As DNA, the CDR3 is TGTGCCAGCAGCCGGGACAGGTTTGCCTACGAGCAGTACTTC.

The chain uses TRBV10-3 and TRBJ2-1, with TRBD2 matching 10 bases. Germline CDR1 reads ENHRY; CDR2 reads SYGVKD. V shed 2 bases, J shed 6 bases, and the junction held 7 bases outside the gene matches. The CDR3 is 16 residues long. In DNA form, the CDR3 reads TGTGCCATCAGTGAGCCCACTAGCGGGACCCCCAATGAGCAGTTCTTC. Protein sequence: CAISEPTSGTPNEQFF.

The chain is built from TRBV19 and TRBJ2-5, with TRBD1 matching over 8 bases. V was pared by 6 bases and J by 4 bases, with 13 bases of the junction left unmatched. Germline loops: CDR1 LNHDA, CDR2 SQIVND (reference sequence). The CDR3 runs to 16 residues. CDR3 region: CASSLRTGMKRETQYF. The DNA for the CDR3 is TGTGCCAGTAGCCTAAGGACAGGGATGAAGAGAGAGACCCAGTACTTC. The whole variable domain, remainder taken from reference TRBV19 and TRBJ2-5, is DGGITQSPKYLFRKEGQNVTLSCEQNLNHDAMYWYRQDPGQGLRLIYYSQIVNDFQKGDIAEGYSVSREKKESFPLTVTSAQKNPTAFYLCASSLRTGMKRETQYFGPGTRLLVL.